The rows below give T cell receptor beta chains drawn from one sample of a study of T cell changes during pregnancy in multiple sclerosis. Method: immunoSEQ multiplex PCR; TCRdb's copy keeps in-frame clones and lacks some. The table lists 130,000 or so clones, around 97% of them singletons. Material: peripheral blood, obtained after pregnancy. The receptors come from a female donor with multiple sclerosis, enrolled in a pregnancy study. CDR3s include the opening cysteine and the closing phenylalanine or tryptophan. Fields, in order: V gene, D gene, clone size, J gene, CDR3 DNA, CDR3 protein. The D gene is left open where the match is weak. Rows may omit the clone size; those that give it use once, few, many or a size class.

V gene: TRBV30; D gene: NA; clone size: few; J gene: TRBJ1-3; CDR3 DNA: TGTGCCTGGAGTGTTGGGCAACGCTCTGGAAACACCATATATTTT; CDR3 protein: CAWSVGQRSGNTIYF
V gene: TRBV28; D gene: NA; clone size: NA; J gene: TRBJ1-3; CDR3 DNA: TGTGCCAGCAGTTTAGGGCTGGGGGCAGCTGGAAACACCATATATTTT; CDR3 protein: CASSLGLGAAGNTIYF
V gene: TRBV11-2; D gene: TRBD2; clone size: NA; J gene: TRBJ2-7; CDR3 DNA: TGTGCCAGCAGCTCACCCCGGGACTACCAAAGCTCCTACGAGCAGTACTTC; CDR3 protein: CASSSPRDYQSSYEQYF
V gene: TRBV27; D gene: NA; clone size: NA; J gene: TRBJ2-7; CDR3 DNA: TGTGCCAGCAGTTTCGGACAGCTTTCCTACGAGCAGTACTTC; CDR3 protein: CASSFGQLSYEQYF
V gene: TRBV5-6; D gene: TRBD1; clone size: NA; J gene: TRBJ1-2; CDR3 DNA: TGTGCCAGCAGCTGGGAGGACAGGGAGTTTGGCTATGGCTACACCTTC; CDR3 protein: CASSWEDREFGYGYTF
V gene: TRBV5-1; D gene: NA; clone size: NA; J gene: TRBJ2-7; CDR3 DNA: TGCGCCAGCAGCCTCCAGGGTGGGCCCTACGAGCAGTACTTC; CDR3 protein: CASSLQGGPYEQYF
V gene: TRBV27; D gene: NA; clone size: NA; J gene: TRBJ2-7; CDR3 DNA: TGTGCCAGCAGCCCCGCCCCAGGGAACTACGAGCAGTACTTC; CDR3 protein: CASSPAPGNYEQYF
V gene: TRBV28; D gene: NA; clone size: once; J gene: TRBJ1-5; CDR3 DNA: TGTGCCAGCAGTTTAAGGGACTTGGACAATCAGCCCCAGCATTTT; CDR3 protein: CASSLRDLDNQPQHF
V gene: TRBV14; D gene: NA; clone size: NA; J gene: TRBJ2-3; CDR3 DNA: TGTGCCAGCAGCCCTAGGAGGTCTCTTCGCACAGATACGCAGTATTTT; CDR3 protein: CASSPRRSLRTDTQYF
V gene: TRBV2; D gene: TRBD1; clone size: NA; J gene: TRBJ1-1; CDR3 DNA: TGTGCCAGCAGTGATGGGACAGGGACAATGAACACTGAAGCTTTCTTT; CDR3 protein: CASSDGTGTMNTEAFF
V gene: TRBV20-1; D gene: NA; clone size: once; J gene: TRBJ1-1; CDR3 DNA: TGCAGTGCTAGGGGACACGGCGAAGCTTTCTTT; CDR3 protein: CSARGHGEAFF
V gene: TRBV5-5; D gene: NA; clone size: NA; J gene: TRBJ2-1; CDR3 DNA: TGTGCCAGCAGCTTCCGGGACTCTCCTTTCAATGAGCAGTTCTTC; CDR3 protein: CASSFRDSPFNEQFF
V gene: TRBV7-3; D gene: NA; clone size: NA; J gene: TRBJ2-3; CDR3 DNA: TGTGCCAGCAGCTTAAGTGCGGACACAGATACGCAGTATTTT; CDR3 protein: CASSLSADTDTQYF
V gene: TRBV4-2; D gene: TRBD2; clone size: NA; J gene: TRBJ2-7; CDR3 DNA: TGTGCCAGCAGCCAAGGAAGGGGAGGGGAGGACGAGCAGTACTTC; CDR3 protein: CASSQGRGGEDEQYF
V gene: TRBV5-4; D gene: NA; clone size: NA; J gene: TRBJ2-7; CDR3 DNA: TGTGCCAGCAGCACCATACCCGGGGACATCGACGAGCAGTACTTC; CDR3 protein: CASSTIPGDIDEQYF
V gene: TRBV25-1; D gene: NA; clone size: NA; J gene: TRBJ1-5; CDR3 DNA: TGTGCCAGCGCCAGGGGAAATCAGCCCCAGCATTTT; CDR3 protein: CASARGNQPQHF
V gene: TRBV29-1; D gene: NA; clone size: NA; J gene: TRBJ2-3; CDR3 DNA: TGCAGCGACCTGATAGCGGATACGCAGTATTTT; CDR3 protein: CSDLIADTQYF
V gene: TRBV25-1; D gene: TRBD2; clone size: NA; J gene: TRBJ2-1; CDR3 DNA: TGTGCCAGCAGTGAAAGCGGGAGGACCTCGGGTGAGCAGTTCTTC; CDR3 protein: CASSESGRTSGEQFF
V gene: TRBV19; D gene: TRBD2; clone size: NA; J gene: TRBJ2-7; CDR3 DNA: TGTGCCAGTACCCGGGGGGGTGGCGAGCAGTACTTC; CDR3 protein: CASTRGGGEQYF
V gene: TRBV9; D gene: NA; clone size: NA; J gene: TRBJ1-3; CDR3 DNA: TGTGCCAGCAGCACCGGACAGTCGAGCTCTGGAAACACCATATATTTT; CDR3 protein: CASSTGQSSSGNTIYF
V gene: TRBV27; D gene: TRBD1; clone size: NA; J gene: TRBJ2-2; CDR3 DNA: TGTGCCAGCGAAGGACAGGGGGCCGGGGAGCTGTTTTTT; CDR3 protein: CASEGQGAGELFF
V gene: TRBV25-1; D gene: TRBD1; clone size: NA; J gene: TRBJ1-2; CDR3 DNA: TGTGCCAGCACTCCGGGACAGGGTAGTAGCTACACCTTC; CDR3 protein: CASTPGQGSSYTF
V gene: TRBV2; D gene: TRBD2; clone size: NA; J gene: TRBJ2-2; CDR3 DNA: TGTGCCAGCGTGGGGACTAGCGGCACCGGGGAGCTGTTTTTT; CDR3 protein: CASVGTSGTGELFF
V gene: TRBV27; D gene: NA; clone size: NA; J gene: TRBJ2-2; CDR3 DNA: TGTGCCAGCAGTTTAGGGGGCTGGACCGGGGAGCTGTTTTTT; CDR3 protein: CASSLGGWTGELFF
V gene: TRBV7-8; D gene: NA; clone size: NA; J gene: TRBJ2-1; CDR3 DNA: TGTGCCAGCAGCTTAAAGCGGGCCCTCGATGAGCAGTTCTTC; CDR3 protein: CASSLKRALDEQFF
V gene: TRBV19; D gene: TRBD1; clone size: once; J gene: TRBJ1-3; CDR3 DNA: TGTGCCAGTAGTGTACTTCCTGGACAGGGCGTCACCATATATTTT; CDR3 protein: CASSVLPGQGVTIYF
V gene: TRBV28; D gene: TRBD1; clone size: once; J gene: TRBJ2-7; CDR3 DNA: TGTGCCAGCAGTCAACCCGGGACAGCAATCATGGAGTACTTC; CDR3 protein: CASSQPGTAIMEYF
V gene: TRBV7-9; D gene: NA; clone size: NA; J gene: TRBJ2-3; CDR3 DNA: TGTGCCAGCAGCTCAAACTTGCCAGATACGCAGTATTTT; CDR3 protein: CASSSNLPDTQYF
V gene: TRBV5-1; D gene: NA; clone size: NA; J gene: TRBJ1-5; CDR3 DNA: TGCGCCAGCAGCCTGACGACAGGCATCAATCAGCCCCAGCATTTT; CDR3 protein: CASSLTTGINQPQHF